A single sample is the source of the 28 T cell receptor beta chains below, sequenced in a study of cytomegalovirus exposure and HLA in healthy donors. Method: immunoSEQ multiplex PCR; TCRdb's copy keeps in-frame clones and lacks some. Among about 260,000 clones listed, less than 95% were seen once. Material for sequencing was PBMCs. These receptors were taken from a young woman in good health and CMV-seronegative.

The chain combines TRBV18 with TRBJ2-7; 15 bases line up with TRBD2. The CDR3 is 16 amino acids. The V and J ends lost 0 bases and 6 bases, in that order; junction bases with no gene match: 3. Germline V gene data show CDR1 as KGHSH and CDR2 as LQKENI. The CDR3, as DNA: TGTGCCAGCTCACCACCTGGACTAGCGGGAGGGCTCGAGCAGTACTTC. Protein product: CASSPPGLAGGLEQYF.

The chain joins TRBV7-3 to TRBJ1-1, with D maybe TRBD1 (6 bases). The V gene's germline CDR1 is SGHTA and CDR2 FQGTGA. Between the trimmed V and J ends, which lost 5 bases and 0 bases, there was a span of 10 bases. This CDR3 spans 14 amino acids. CDR3 coding DNA: TGTGCCAGCAGCCCCGGACAGATGAACACTGAAGCTTTCTTT. Amino acid sequence: CASSPGQMNTEAFF.

The chain is built from TRBV4-3 and TRBJ1-2, with a weak D call TRBD1 (5 bases). The V gene's germline CDR1 is LGHNA and CDR2 YSLEER. V was cut by 1 base and J by 5 bases, with 8 bases left in between. The CDR3 covers 13 residues. CDR3 sequence reads: CASSQARGYGYTF. DNA for the CDR3: TGCGCCAGCAGCCAAGCTAGGGGTTATGGCTACACCTTC.

The chain joins TRBV4-1 to TRBJ1-1; tentative D call: TRBD1 (5 bases). V was trimmed by 0 bases and J by 5 bases, leaving 10 bases between them. From germline, CDR1 is MGHRA and CDR2 YSYEKL. The CDR3 totals 14 residues. CDR3 residues: CASSQEEGLTEAFF. CDR3 bases: TGCGCCAGCAGCCAAGAGGAGGGGTTGACTGAAGCTTTCTTT.

The CDR3 bases are TGTGCCAGCAGCTTAGGACTAGCGGGAAACACCGGGGAGCTGTTTTTT. Protein sequence: CASSLGLAGNTGELFF. The rearrangement links TRBV7-6 to TRBJ2-2; 11 positions match TRBD2. Germline V gene sequence: CDR1 SGHVS, CDR2 FNYEAQ. The CDR3 runs to 16 residues. V lost 1 base to trimming and J lost 2 bases; unmatched junction nucleotides: 0.

The gene calls are TRBV25-1 and TRBJ1-2; 8 bases fit TRBD1. V trimming: 6 bases; J trimming: 4 bases; junction bases outside the gene matches: 1. This CDR3 spans 12 amino acids. The germline gives CDR1 MGHDK, CDR2 SYGVNS. CDR3 nucleotides: TGTGCCAGCAGCGACAGGGGCTATGGCTACACCTTC. Encoded protein: CASSDRGYGYTF.

The rearrangement joins TRBV2 to TRBJ2-5; D is possibly TRBD2 (5 bases). The CDR3 length is 14 residues. The germline gives CDR1 SNHLY, CDR2 FYNNEI. The germline V and J ends were trimmed by 9 bases and 5 bases, with 19 bases remaining between them. CDR3 DNA sequence: TGTGCCAGTACCCCGCTCCGGGGAAGGGAGACCCAGTACTTC. Translating it yields CASTPLRGRETQYF.

The V call is TRBV7-2, the J call TRBJ2-5; no reliable D call. Germline-derived CDR1 and CDR2 are SGHTA and FQGNSA. The CDR3 extends over 15 amino acids. The ends were cut back, 7 bases at V and 2 bases at J, with 17 bases in the middle. CDR3 sequence: CASTLRGARQETQYF. For the CDR3, the DNA is TGTGCCAGCACGCTTAGAGGAGCCAGACAAGAGACCCAGTACTTC. The entire variable domain, with the rest obtained from reference TRBV7-2 and TRBJ2-5, is as follows: GAGVSQSPSNKVTEKGKDVELRCDPISGHTALYWYRQSLGQGLEFLIYFQGNSAPDKSGLPSDRFSAERTGGSVSTLTIQRTQQEDSAVYLCASTLRGARQETQYFGPGTRLLVL.

This chain connects TRBV28 to TRBJ2-7, with TRBD2 matching over 8 bases. The CDR3 contains 16 residues. V dropped 4 bases and J dropped 4; count of bases not matched to a gene: 12. CDR1 is MDHEN and CDR2 is SYDVKM in the germline V gene. In DNA, the CDR3 is TGTGCCAGCAGTTCCCTATCTAGCGGGTTCCTTTACGAGCAGTACTTC. Encoded protein: CASSSLSSGFLYEQYF.

The V and J genes are TRBV28 and TRBJ1-2; no definite D call. This CDR3 has 14 residues. Looked up from germline, CDR1 is MDHEN and CDR2 is SYDVKM. V lost 7 bases and J lost 1, with 13 bases in between. CDR3 bases: TGTGCCAGCACAATTTCGACTGGTAACTATGGCTACACCTTC. Its protein is CASTISTGNYGYTF.

The chain recombines TRBV28 with TRBJ2-7; 8 bases line up with TRBD2. CDR1 MDHEN and CDR2 SYDVKM come from the germline V gene. The ends lost 6 bases at V and 3 bases at J; junction bases unmatched: 4. The CDR3 totals 13 residues. The CDR3 spells CASRLAGNYEQYF. CDR3 in DNA: TGTGCCAGCAGATTAGCGGGGAACTACGAGCAGTACTTC.

V usage is TRBV4-1 and J usage is TRBJ2-2; D not certain. Per the germline V gene, CDR1 is MGHRA and CDR2 is YSYEKL. Trimming removed 1 base at V and 6 bases at J, with 9 bases between. The length of the CDR3 is 14 residues. As DNA, the CDR3 is TGCGCCAGCAGCCAAGTTCAGGTAGCCGGGGAGCTGTTTTTT. Protein: CASSQVQVAGELFF.

The chain employs TRBV7-2 and TRBJ2-5; either TRBD1 or TRBD2 may fit D (5 bases each). The V end lost 3 bases, the J end lost 5 bases, and 10 bases lay between the germline ends. Germline V CDR1 and CDR2: SGHTA, FQGNSA. The CDR3 covers 13 residues. In DNA form, the CDR3 reads TGTGCCAGCAGCTTTGCCGGGACGGAGACCCAGTACTTC. This sequence encodes CASSFAGTETQYF.

The chain joins TRBV6-5 to TRBJ2-5; 9 positions agree with TRBD1. The V gene's germline CDR1 is MNHEY and CDR2 SVGAGI. This CDR3 comprises 16 residues. V shed 2 bases and J 0 bases; nucleotides not matched to a gene: 4. The CDR3 DNA follows: TGTGCCAGCAGTTACAGACAGGGGGTGTACCAAGAGACCCAGTACTTC. Its protein product is CASSYRQGVYQETQYF.

The chain uses TRBV11-3 and TRBJ1-2, with a possible D match to TRBD1 (5 bases). The germline gives CDR1 SGHNT, CDR2 YENEEA. V was pared by 4 bases and J by 6 bases, with 18 bases between. CDR3 size: 15 residues. CDR3 DNA sequence: TGTGCCAGCAGCTCACGGGATACGGGACTTGATGGCTACACCTTC. Its protein is CASSSRDTGLDGYTF.

This CDR3 is CASKQTGGATGELFF. As DNA, the CDR3 is TGTGCCAGTAAACAAACAGGGGGCGCGACCGGGGAGCTGTTTTTT. This chain links TRBV27 with TRBJ2-2; 9 bases align to TRBD1. The ends lost 9 bases at V and 5 bases at J; junction bases unmatched: 10. The CDR3 runs to 15 residues. The germline gives CDR1 MNHEY, CDR2 SMNVEV (reference sequence).

The chain recombines TRBV29-1 with TRBJ2-7; TRBD1 matches at 10 bases. This CDR3 comprises 13 residues. V lost 7 bases, J lost 5 bases, and 8 bases stayed unmatched. Germline V gene data show CDR1 as SQVTM and CDR2 as ANQGSEA. Written as DNA, the CDR3 is TGCAGCGCACGGACAGGGGGGGCCGACGAGCAGTACTTC. It specifies CSARTGGADEQYF.

In its sample, this clone was seen once. J is TRBJ2-6 and V is TRBV29-1; 7 bases are a match to TRBD1. CDR3 length equals 17 residues. Losses at the gene ends were 4 bases for V and 1 base for J; bases not matched to a gene: 10. CDR1 and CDR2 from the germline V gene are SQVTM and ANQGSEA. The CDR3 DNA reads as TGCAGCGTTGTACCCGGGACAGATACGTCTGGGGCCAACGTCCTGACTTTC. Translated: CSVVPGTDTSGANVLTF.

This clone was counted a single time. The V gene is TRBV28, the J gene TRBJ2-3; a weak D match, TRBD2 (6 bases). Germline V gene sequence: CDR1 MDHEN, CDR2 SYDVKM. Trimming took 10 bases from V and 2 from J, leaving 19 bases between them. This CDR3 contains 15 residues. DNA of the CDR3: TGTGCCATCGGGACTCTAGGAGAACTCACAGATACGCAGTATTTT. It is translated as CAIGTLGELTDTQYF.

The CDR3, as DNA: TGTGCCAGCAGCTTAGTCGGGGGCCAAAACATTCAGTACTTC. Amino acids: CASSLVGGQNIQYF. The chain has TRBV13 and TRBJ2-4; D might be TRBD1 or TRBD2, each matching 6 bases. Trimming took off 1 base at V and 5 bases at J, with 9 bases between the two ends. Germline loops: CDR1 PRHDT, CDR2 FYEKMQ (reference sequence). CDR3 length equals 14 residues.

This chain joins TRBV15 and TRBJ2-1; TRBD1 or TRBD2 may be the D gene (5 bases each). Trimming cost V 0 bases and J 8 bases, with 17 bases left between them. Germline values: CDR1 LNHNV, CDR2 YYDKDF (reference sequence). The CDR3 has 16 amino acids. This CDR3 reads CATSRDRIDLGDEQFF. The CDR3 DNA reads as TGTGCCACCAGCAGAGATCGCATAGACCTGGGGGATGAGCAGTTCTTC.

The CDR3 here is CASSDRGGQFF. The CDR3 DNA sequence: TGTGCCAGCAGTGACAGGGGAGGGCAGTTCTTC. The chain is built from TRBV6-1 and TRBJ2-1; the D gene could be TRBD1 or TRBD2 (6 bases each). The V end lost 3 bases, the J end lost 12 bases, and 9 bases lay between the germline ends. CDR1 and CDR2 (germline): MNHNS, SASEGT. The length of the CDR3 is 11 residues.

In this sample, this clone turned up a few times. The chain links TRBV2 to TRBJ2-4, with D unresolved. From germline, CDR1 is SNHLY and CDR2 FYNNEI. This CDR3 is built from 12 residues. V dropped 6 bases and J dropped 9 bases, with 12 bases sitting between them. The CDR3 coding sequence is TGTGCCAGCAGGGCTGAGACTCTCATTCAGTACTTC. As protein: CASRAETLIQYF. Drawing the rest from reference TRBV2 and TRBJ2-4, the complete variable domain is EPEVTQTPSHQVTQMGQEVILRCVPISNHLYFYWYRQILGQKVEFLVSFYNNEISEKSEIFDDQFSVERPDGSNFTLKIRSTKLEDSAMYFCASRAETLIQYFGAGTRLSVL.

The CDR3 spells CASSLVQGYNEQFF. In DNA, the CDR3 is TGTGCCAGCAGCTTGGTACAGGGATACAATGAGCAGTTCTTC. The chain carries TRBV5-6 and TRBJ2-1; D may be TRBD1 (6 bases). CDR1 is SGHDT, CDR2 YYEEEE, per germline. Trimming removed 0 bases at V and 4 bases at J, with 8 bases between. The CDR3 length is 14 residues.

The V call is TRBV28, the J call TRBJ2-3; TRBD2 aligns across 12 bases. The trim removed 6 bases at V and 3 bases at J, leaving 16 bases unmatched. Germline CDR1 is MDHEN and CDR2 is SYDVKM. The CDR3 length is 19 residues. CDR3 coding DNA: TGTGCCAGCAGGGGTTCCCTTCTAGCGGGAGGGCCACGGACAGATACGCAGTATTTT. It encodes CASRGSLLAGGPRTDTQYF. Full variable domain (outside the CDR3, taken from reference TRBV28 and TRBJ2-3): DVKVTQSSRYLVKRTGEKVFLECVQDMDHENMFWYRQDPGLGLRLIYFSYDVKMKEKGDIPEGYSVSREKKERFSLILESASTNQTSMYLCASRGSLLAGGPRTDTQYFGPGTRLTVL.

J is TRBJ2-3 and V is TRBV4-1; weak D call: TRBD1 (6 bases). This CDR3 region has 16 residues. Germline V gene lookup returns CDR1 MGHRA and CDR2 YSYEKL. Between the trimmed V and J ends, which lost 0 bases and 4 bases, there was a span of 14 bases. The CDR3 DNA sequence: TGCGCCAGCAGCCAAGAGGGTGGCAGGGGTTCAGATACGCAGTATTTT. Its protein product is CASSQEGGRGSDTQYF.

The chain combines TRBV6-5 with TRBJ2-4; D assignment may be TRBD1 or TRBD2 (6 bases each). This CDR3 contains 15 residues. V lost 0 bases to trimming and J lost 9 bases, with 15 bases between them. Per the germline V gene, CDR1 is MNHEY and CDR2 is SVGAGI. This chain's CDR3 is CASSYSEGGLGIQYF. CDR3 nucleotide sequence: TGTGCCAGCAGTTACTCGGAGGGGGGACTCGGCATTCAGTACTTC.

The chain links TRBV5-1 to TRBJ2-2; D unresolved. Germline assignment: CDR1 SGHRS and CDR2 YFSETQ. The CDR3 loop spans 13 amino acids. Trimming stripped 0 bases from V and 6 bases from J, with 6 bases between. CDR3 amino acids: CASSLEGPGELFF. CDR3 sequence (DNA): TGCGCCAGCAGCTTGGAGGGCCCCGGGGAGCTGTTTTTT.